This T cell receptor beta chain was documented in a study of OX40 agonist ivuxolimab in advanced cancers. General study results and limits: Normalized T-cell clonal expansion was also low in a subset of nonresponders.

This clone appeared once. Antigen specificity is unknown. V lost 5 bases and J 3 bases, leaving 14 bases between the germline ends. CDR3 length equals 16 residues. Germline CDR1 and CDR2: SGHAT and FQNNGV. Generated by immunoSEQ multiplex PCR, the TCRdb table keeps only in-frame clones and is missing some. Of about 45,000 clones in the sample, 86% were seen once. This specimen was CD4+ or CD8+ T cells sorted from blood, taken in a trial of the OX40 agonist ivuxolimab. The receptor comes from an adult with an advanced solid tumor such as melanoma, head and neck, liver or kidney cancer. The rearrangement joins TRBV11-2 to TRBJ1-6, with a possible D match to TRBD1 (5 bases). The CDR3 nucleotides are TGTGCCAGCAGCAAAGGGACCGGGGTCTATAATTCACCCCTCCACTTT. This sequence encodes CASSKGTGVYNSPLHF.